This T cell receptor (beta chain) was identified during a study of response to subunit inactivated influenza vaccine. Per germline, CDR1 MNHNS and CDR2 SASEGT. Trimming at V came to 8 bases and at J to 10 bases, leaving 7 bases not matched to a gene. CDR3 size: 13 residues. This clonotype was observed many times. What it binds is unknown. Study results and caveats: That few new T cells are recruited by each seasonal influenza vaccination was the authors' suggestion.

TCRdb redid the calling of the RT-PCR reads with MiXCR, one entry per CDR3 protein. This table holds hundreds of thousands of distinct CDR3 sequences, roughly 9.8% found once. This chain joins TRBV6-1 and TRBJ1-6; 8 nucleotides agree with TRBD1. The source material was PBMCs from blood, sampled 40 to 50 days after vaccination. The receptor comes from a man between 50 and 59 years old who received an inactivated influenza vaccine. The CDR3 spells CASSGGAGSPLHF. As DNA, the CDR3 is TGTGCCAGCTCAGGGGGCGCAGGGTCACCCCTCCACTTT.